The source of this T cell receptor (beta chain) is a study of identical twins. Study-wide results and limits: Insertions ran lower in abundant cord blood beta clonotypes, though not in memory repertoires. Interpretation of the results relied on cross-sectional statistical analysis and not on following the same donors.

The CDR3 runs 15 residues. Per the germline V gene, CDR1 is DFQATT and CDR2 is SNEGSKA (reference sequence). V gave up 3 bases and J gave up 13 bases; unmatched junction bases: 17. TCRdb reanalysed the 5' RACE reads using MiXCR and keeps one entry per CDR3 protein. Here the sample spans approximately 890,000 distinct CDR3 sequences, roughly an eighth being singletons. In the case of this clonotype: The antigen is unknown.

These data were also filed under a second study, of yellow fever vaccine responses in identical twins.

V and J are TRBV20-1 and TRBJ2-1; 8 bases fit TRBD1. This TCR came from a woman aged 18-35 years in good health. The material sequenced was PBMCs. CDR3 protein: CSASVKGAGTGNQFF. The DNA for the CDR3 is TGCAGTGCTAGCGTTAAGGGGGCCGGGACAGGAAACCAGTTCTTC.